One and the same sample provided the 11 T cell receptor beta chains below, sequenced in a study of shared clonotypes between healthy human individuals. Profiling relied on immunoSEQ multiplex PCR, and the TCRdb table lists in-frame clones only, not all of them. The repertoire holds some 2.3 million clones, more than 85% seen once, with roughly 0.36% in the top ten. The specimen sequenced was naive CD4+ T cells from PBMCs. As to subset: CD45RA+ positively selected. These receptors were collected from a man younger than 30 in good health. Some clones in this sample may be carry-over from other donors' samples.

J is TRBJ1-5 and V is TRBV9, with 7 bases matching TRBD1. The CDR3 is 15 amino acids. Germline V lookup: CDR1 SGDLS, CDR2 YYNGEE. The J segment lost 5 bases and the V segment lost 0 bases, leaving 5 bases of the junction unmatched. CDR3 bases: TGTGCCAGCAGCGTAGACGGACAGGTGGATCAGCCCCAGCATTTT. Its translation is CASSVDGQVDQPQHF.

The V gene is TRBV18, the J gene TRBJ2-7; TRBD1 matches at 7 bases. The J segment lost 1 base and the V segment lost 6 bases, leaving 9 bases of the junction unmatched. The CDR3 loop spans 15 amino acids. Germline V gives CDR1 KGHSH, CDR2 LQKENI. The chain's CDR3 is CASSLPGGVSYEQYF. The CDR3, as DNA: TGTGCCAGCTCGCTACCAGGGGGAGTATCCTACGAGCAGTACTTC. The variable domain in full, completed from reference TRBV18 and TRBJ2-7, reads NAGVMQNPRHLVRRRGQEARLRCSPMKGHSHVYWYRQLPEEGLKFMVYLQKENIIDESGMPKERFSAEFPKEGPSILRIQQVVRGDSAAYFCASSLPGGVSYEQYFGPGTRLTVT.

The CDR3 spells CASTPAGVYNEQFF. CDR3 sequence (DNA): TGTGCCAGCACCCCCGCGGGAGTTTACAATGAGCAGTTCTTC. V is TRBV6-1 and J is TRBJ2-1, with 7 bases lining up with TRBD2. The CDR3 runs 14 residues. In germline, CDR1 is MNHNS, CDR2 SASEGT. V was pared by 7 bases and J by 4 bases, with 7 bases of the junction left unmatched.

J is TRBJ1-2 and V is TRBV28; D is unresolved. Germline V gene data show CDR1 as MDHEN and CDR2 as SYDVKM. Trimming cost V 4 bases and J 2 bases, with 14 bases left between them. CDR3 length: 15 amino acids. Here the CDR3 DNA reads TGTGCCAGCAGTTCACCAGCCGATGGCAACTATGGCTACACCTTC. Protein sequence: CASSSPADGNYGYTF.

On this clone: This same CDR3 is encoded by further DNA sequences in the sample. The rearrangement links TRBV5-1 to TRBJ2-2; D is perhaps TRBD2 (5 bases). Between the trimmed V and J ends, which lost 0 bases and 6 bases, there was a span of 9 bases. CDR3 size: 14 residues. Germline CDR1 and CDR2: SGHRS and YFSETQ. This chain's CDR3 is CASSLGLAPGELFF. In DNA form, the CDR3 reads TGCGCCAGCAGCTTGGGGCTAGCCCCCGGGGAGCTGTTTTTT.

This rearrangement joins TRBV7-9 to TRBJ1-1; D is unclear. Germline CDR1 reads SEHNR; CDR2 reads FQNEAQ (reference sequence). Trimming shortened V by 2 bases and J by 1 base, and 8 bases separated the two germline ends. CDR3 size: 14 residues. CDR3 residues: CASSLNAPNTEAFF. CDR3 nucleotide sequence: TGTGCCAGCAGCTTAAACGCGCCGAACACTGAAGCTTTCTTT.

Only one count was recorded for this clone. V is TRBV7-2 and J is TRBJ2-1, with 11 bases aligning to TRBD2. CDR1 SGHTA and CDR2 FQGNSA come from the germline V gene. J was trimmed by 6 bases and V by 1 base; bases with no gene match: 2. The CDR3 loop spans 15 amino acids. The CDR3 coding sequence is TGTGCCAGCAGCTTAGGACTAGCGGGACCCAATGAGCAGTTCTTC. This encodes CASSLGLAGPNEQFF.

V is TRBV5-6 and J is TRBJ2-2, with 8 bases that match TRBD2. Germline loops: CDR1 SGHDT, CDR2 YYEEEE. Trimming at V came to 3 bases and at J to 6 bases, leaving 7 bases not matched to a gene. The CDR3 is made up of 15 amino acids. CDR3 region: CASSSGGGFSGELFF. CDR3 DNA: TGTGCCAGCAGCTCCGGCGGGGGGTTTTCCGGGGAGCTGTTTTTT. Full variable domain (rest looked up from reference TRBV5-6 and TRBJ2-2): DAGVTQSPTHLIKTRGQQVTLRCSPKSGHDTVSWYQQALGQGPQFIFQYYEEEERQRGNFPDRFSGHQFPNYSSELNVNALLLGDSALYLCASSSGGGFSGELFFGEGSRLTVL.

This sequence joins TRBV30 and TRBJ1-1, with a tentative D call TRBD1 (6 bases). Germline V gene sequence: CDR1 GTSNPN, CDR2 SVGIG (reference sequence). V was trimmed by 2 bases and J by 7 bases, leaving 11 bases between them. This CDR3 region has 12 residues. The CDR3 loop is CAWSFQGYEAFF. The CDR3 DNA sequence: TGTGCCTGGAGTTTTCAGGGGTATGAAGCTTTCTTT.

This rearrangement joins TRBV30 to TRBJ1-2; D gene unclear. The germline V gene encodes CDR1 GTSNPN and CDR2 SVGIG (reference sequence). With 4 bases removed from V and 3 bases from J, the gap between germline ends came to 15 bases. The CDR3 is 14 residues long. The DNA of the CDR3 is TGTGCCTGGACCGAACAACGGCGCCACTATGGCTACACCTTC. Translating gives CAWTEQRRHYGYTF. Filled out from reference TRBV30 and TRBJ1-2, the complete variable domain reads SQTIHQWPATLVQPVGSPLSLECTVEGTSNPNLYWYRQAAGRGLQLLFYSVGIGQISSEVPQNLSASRPQDRQFILSSKKLLLSDSGFYLCAWTEQRRHYGYTFGSGTRLTVV.

This chain uses TRBV2 with TRBJ1-1, with D tentatively TRBD1 (5 bases). This CDR3 spans 14 amino acids. Trimming shortened V by 7 bases and J by 2 bases, and 14 bases separated the two germline ends. Germline assignment: CDR1 SNHLY and CDR2 FYNNEI. CDR3 nucleotides: TGTGCCAGCACCCTTTGGGGGTCAAACACTGAAGCTTTCTTT. This sequence encodes CASTLWGSNTEAFF.